The 19 T cell receptor beta chains in this list originate from one sample, sequenced in a study of CD4+ T cells in melanoma. Clones were read by immunoSEQ multiplex PCR, and TCRdb kept only the in-frame ones, dropping some. The profile shows some 14,000 clones, approximately 80% of them singletons. The sequencing sample was made of cells from a culture (not recorded whether cultured in vitro). Every receptor here comes from a human donor with melanoma.

The chain carries TRBV7-6 and TRBJ2-1; D gene unclear. This CDR3 is 14 amino acids long. Between the trimmed V and J ends, which lost 2 bases and 9 bases, there was a span of 14 bases. Germline assignment: CDR1 SGHVS and CDR2 FNYEAQ. CDR3 protein: CASSLQVWSSEQFF. CDR3 nucleotide sequence: TGTGCCAGCAGCTTACAAGTTTGGTCCAGTGAGCAGTTCTTC.

This clone was detected a few times. The chain combines TRBV10-2 with TRBJ2-1; D possibly matches TRBD1 or TRBD2 (5 bases each). The V and J ends lost 7 bases and 7 bases respectively, with 17 bases between them. Germline V gene lookup returns CDR1 WSHSY and CDR2 SAAADI. The CDR3 contains 14 residues. DNA for the CDR3: TGCGCCAGCACGAGCTCCGGGACGGAGAATGAGCAGTTCTTC. Amino acids: CASTSSGTENEQFF.

The chain couples TRBV5-1 to TRBJ1-3, with D possibly being TRBD1 (6 bases). The CDR3 length is 15 residues. Deletions cut 0 bases from V and 2 bases from J, with 9 bases between. Germline lookup yields CDR1 SGHRS and CDR2 YFSETQ. The CDR3 DNA reads as TGCGCCAGCAGCTTGGCTCGGACAGCTGGAAACACCATATATTTT. Its translation: CASSLARTAGNTIYF.

This rearrangement joins TRBV7-8 to TRBJ1-5; 7 positions agree with TRBD1. J lost 3 bases, V lost 5 bases, and 7 bases had no gene match. The CDR3 length is 15 residues. Per the germline V gene, CDR1 is SGHVS and CDR2 is FQNEAQ. The CDR3 region is CASSPGTEFNQPQHF. CDR3 nucleotide sequence: TGTGCCAGCAGCCCCGGGACAGAGTTCAATCAGCCCCAGCATTTT.

V gene TRBV5-6 combines with J gene TRBJ1-5; TRBD1 matches at 9 bases. J lost 6 bases, V lost 4 bases, and 8 bases had no gene match. The CDR3 has 15 amino acids. Germline V CDR1 and CDR2: SGHDT, YYEEEE. DNA of the CDR3: TGTGCCAGCAGCGCCTGGGACAGGGAAAGTCAGCCCCAGCATTTT. Its translation is CASSAWDRESQPQHF. The full variable domain, with the rest looked up from reference TRBV5-6 and TRBJ1-5, is DAGVTQSPTHLIKTRGQQVTLRCSPKSGHDTVSWYQQALGQGPQFIFQYYEEEERQRGNFPDRFSGHQFPNYSSELNVNALLLGDSALYLCASSAWDRESQPQHFGDGTRLSIL.

The rearrangement joins TRBV2 to TRBJ2-7; 9 positions agree with TRBD1. J lost 5 bases, V lost 7 bases, and 18 bases had no gene match. CDR1 and CDR2 (germline): SNHLY, FYNNEI. The CDR3 consists of 17 residues. The CDR3 protein is CASTAPPGQGYDDEQYF. CDR3 sequence (DNA): TGTGCCAGCACAGCTCCCCCGGGACAGGGTTACGATGACGAGCAGTACTTC.

The V and J genes are TRBV9 and TRBJ2-2, with D possibly TRBD2 on 6 matching bases. CDR1 and CDR2 from the germline V gene are SGDLS and YYNGEE. This CDR3 region has 13 residues. V dropped 5 bases and J dropped 7 bases, with 12 bases sitting between them. This CDR3 reads CASSPGLYGELFF. CDR3 sequence (DNA): TGTGCCAGCAGTCCGGGACTTTACGGGGAGCTGTTTTTT.

The V gene is TRBV19, the J gene TRBJ2-7, with 12 bases identical to TRBD2. With V trimmed by 4 bases and J by 0 bases, 13 bases remained unmatched. Germline CDR1 is LNHDA and CDR2 is SQIVND (reference sequence). The CDR3 sequence is 19 residues long. This chain's CDR3 is CASSKRLAGATTISYEQYF. The CDR3 DNA reads TGTGCCAGTAGTAAAAGACTAGCGGGGGCAACGACGATCTCCTACGAGCAGTACTTC.

The chain couples TRBV7-9 to TRBJ1-6; unclear D gene. This CDR3 contains 15 residues. The germline CDR1 and CDR2 sequences are SEHNR and FQNEAQ (reference sequence). V dropped 3 bases and J dropped 7 bases, with 13 bases sitting between them. CDR3 DNA: TGTGCCAGCAGCTTGGGTTTTACAGAAAATTCACCCCTCCACTTT. This encodes CASSLGFTENSPLHF.

The V call is TRBV9, the J call TRBJ2-5; 7 bases are a match to TRBD2. Germline CDR1 SGDLS, CDR2 YYNGEE. The V gene end was trimmed by 0 bases and the J gene end by 2 bases; junction bases not matched to a gene: 1. This CDR3 contains 14 residues. The chain's CDR3 is CASSVGGGQETQYF. The CDR3 DNA follows: TGTGCCAGCAGCGTAGGGGGGGGGCAAGAGACCCAGTACTTC. The whole variable domain, remainder taken from reference TRBV9 and TRBJ2-5, is DSGVTQTPKHLITATGQRVTLRCSPRSGDLSVYWYQQSLDQGLQFLIQYYNGEERAKGNILERFSAQQFPDLHSELNLSSLELGDSALYFCASSVGGGQETQYFGPGTRLLVL.

The rearrangement uses TRBV6-5 and TRBJ1-1; 10 nucleotides agree with TRBD1. From germline, CDR1 is MNHEY and CDR2 SVGAGI. V shed 2 bases and J 3 bases; nucleotides not matched to a gene: 3. The CDR3 is 15 amino acids. CDR3 nucleotides: TGTGCCAGCAGTTACGGGGACAGGGGTGACACTGAAGCTTTCTTT. Amino acid sequence: CASSYGDRGDTEAFF.

The chain has TRBV7-9 and TRBJ2-2, with 11 bases fitting TRBD2. The CDR3 is made up of 19 amino acids. V dropped 9 bases and J dropped 5; count of bases not matched to a gene: 20. Germline V gene lookup returns CDR1 SEHNR and CDR2 FQNEAQ (reference sequence). As DNA, the CDR3 is TGTGCCAGTCGCATTATTAGGACTAGCGGGCGATCCTTAACCGGGGAGCTGTTTTTT. Translation gives CASRIIRTSGRSLTGELFF.

The chain carries TRBV7-2 and TRBJ1-4; maybe TRBD1 (5 bases). Trimming removed 0 bases at V and 5 bases at J, with 10 bases between. This CDR3 is built from 15 residues. Germline V gives CDR1 SGHTA, CDR2 FQGNSA. CDR3: CASSLAGVRNEKLFF. The CDR3 nucleotides are TGTGCCAGCAGCTTAGCGGGGGTTCGAAATGAAAAACTGTTTTTT. Variable domain in full (rest from reference TRBV7-2 and TRBJ1-4): GAGVSQSPSNKVTEKGKDVELRCDPISGHTALYWYRQSLGQGLEFLIYFQGNSAPDKSGLPSDRFSAERTGGSVSTLTIQRTQQEDSAVYLCASSLAGVRNEKLFFGSGTQLSVL.

This chain links TRBV2 with TRBJ1-5; no reliable D call. Germline V gene data show CDR1 as SNHLY and CDR2 as FYNNEI. The CDR3 is 15 amino acids. V was cut by 4 bases and J by 4 bases, with 14 bases left in between. The CDR3 DNA is TGTGCCAGCAGTGTGCTTTTTTCGACGAATCAGCCCCAGCATTTT. As protein: CASSVLFSTNQPQHF.

The rearrangement joins TRBV14 to TRBJ2-2, with D perhaps TRBD2 (5 bases). The CDR3 has 15 residues. V was clipped by 2 bases and J by 5 bases, with 12 bases between them. The germline CDR1 and CDR2 sequences are SGHDN and FVKESK. The CDR3 DNA follows: TGTGCCAGCAGCCAATATCTCCCGGGGACCGGGGAGCTGTTTTTT. Translation gives CASSQYLPGTGELFF.

The chain has TRBV6-5 and TRBJ2-7; TRBD1 matches 7 bases. V trimming: 6 bases; J trimming: 1 base; junction bases outside the gene matches: 9. Germline V gene sequence: CDR1 MNHEY, CDR2 SVGAGI. There are 15 residues in the CDR3. In DNA form, the CDR3 reads TGTGCCAGCAGACCGAGCGCAGGGGGATCCTACGAGCAGTACTTC. This gives the protein CASRPSAGGSYEQYF.

The gene calls are TRBV15 and TRBJ1-1; D is uncertain. Between the trimmed V and J ends, which lost 0 bases and 2 bases, there was a span of 7 bases. Germline V gene lookup returns CDR1 LNHNV and CDR2 YYDKDF (reference sequence). The CDR3 spans 14 residues. As DNA, the CDR3 is TGTGCCACCAGCAGAGAATACAAAAACACTGAAGCTTTCTTT. Translation gives CATSREYKNTEAFF.

The chain combines TRBV6-5 with TRBJ1-2; D possibly corresponds to TRBD1 (5 bases). The length of the CDR3 is 13 residues. With 2 bases removed from V and 5 bases from J, the gap between germline ends came to 9 bases. Germline V gene sequence: CDR1 MNHEY, CDR2 SVGAGI. The chain's CDR3 is CASSYTGGYGYTF. The CDR3 coding sequence is TGTGCCAGCAGTTACACGGGGGGGTATGGCTACACCTTC.

The chain employs TRBV5-1 and TRBJ2-7; no reliable D call. This CDR3 has 14 residues. Deletions cut 4 bases from V and 1 base from J, with 12 bases between. Germline V lookup: CDR1 SGHRS, CDR2 YFSETQ. The CDR3 here is CASSRTEKSYEQYF. The CDR3 DNA reads TGCGCCAGCAGCAGGACCGAGAAGTCCTACGAGCAGTACTTC.